The rows below give T cell receptor beta chains drawn from one sample of a study of T-cell reconstitution after alpha-beta-depleted transplantation in children. TCRdb reanalysed the PCR reads using MiXCR and keeps one entry per CDR3 protein. This table has about a million distinct CDR3 sequences, about 29% appearing once. The sequenced sample was PBMCs, mostly from graft donor cells, obtained 360 days after TCRalphabeta/CD19-depleted stem cell transplant. These receptors all stem from a boy less than two years old who had a stem cell transplant for SCID, so the T cells may come from the graft donor. Both conserved end residues are part of each CDR3. Each record gives: V gene, D gene, clone size, J gene, CDR3 DNA, CDR3 protein. A D gene is named only where the DNA matches it firmly. Only some rows state a clone size, as once, few, many or a class for expanded clones.

>TRBV12-3/TRBV12-4|TRBD1|few|TRBJ2-5
TGTGCCAGCAGTAAAGACGGGACAGGGTCGGAGACCCAGTACTTC
CASSKDGTGSETQYF
>TRBV6-1|NA|NA|TRBJ2-1
TGTGCCAGCAGCGAAGGGGTGGCGTACAATGAGCAGTTCTTC
CASSEGVAYNEQFF
>TRBV4-2|NA|few|TRBJ2-5
TGTGCCAGCAGCCAAATGGGACGGGGATACCAAGAGACCCAGTACTTC
CASSQMGRGYQETQYF
>TRBV3-1|NA|NA|TRBJ2-3
TGTGCCAGCAGCCCACGGGCAGGTTTGCGAACAGATACGCAGTATTTT
CASSPRAGLRTDTQYF
>TRBV20-1|NA|NA|TRBJ1-2
TGCAGTGCTAGAGCGGAGATTTGGTATGGCTACACCTTC
CSARAEIWYGYTF
>TRBV12-3/TRBV12-4|TRBD1|few|TRBJ1-5
TGTGCCAGCACCCAGGGGGGCAGTCAGCCCCAGCATTTT
CASTQGGSQPQHF
>TRBV19|NA|NA|TRBJ2-1
TGTGCCAGTAGTGCCCGGGACCCCCGCGGGGCTTACAATGAGCAGTTCTTC
CASSARDPRGAYNEQFF
>TRBV7-8|TRBD2|NA|TRBJ2-3
TGTGCCAGCGGGCTCCACCGTTGGACACTAGCGGGGGGAGATACGCAGTATTTT
CASGLHRWTLAGGDTQYF
>TRBV11-2|TRBD1|few|TRBJ2-7
TGTGCCAGCAGCTCCCGAACAGGGGCTGCTTACGAGCAGTACTTC
CASSSRTGAAYEQYF
>TRBV5-1|NA|NA|TRBJ1-1
TGCGCCAGCAAGGCCGTCGGGCCCACTGAAGCTTTCTTT
CASKAVGPTEAFF
>TRBV19|TRBD1|NA|TRBJ1-5
TGTGCCAGTAGTACCGGACAGGGTTACAATCAGCCCCAGCATTTT
CASSTGQGYNQPQHF
>TRBV20-1|NA|few|TRBJ2-1
TGCAGTGCCAACGGCTATCCCAGCTCCTACAATGAGCAGTTCTTC
CSANGYPSSYNEQFF
>TRBV19|NA|NA|TRBJ1-5
TGTGCCAGTAGTATGTCAGGGACTAGCAATCAGCCCCAGCATTTT
CASSMSGTSNQPQHF
>TRBV10-2|TRBD1|many|TRBJ2-7
TGCGCCGCTTCTGGGGACAGCTCCTACGAGCAGTACTTC
CAASGDSSYEQYF
>TRBV6-2/TRBV6-3|NA|NA|TRBJ2-1
TGTGCCAGCAGTTACATGGCGGCCCTTTACAATGAGCAGTTCTTC
CASSYMAALYNEQFF
>TRBV7-2|NA|few|TRBJ2-1
TGTGCCAGCAGCTTAGATCCCAAGGGGGGGAGGAGAGAGCAGTTCTTC
CASSLDPKGGRREQFF
>TRBV5-6|NA|few|TRBJ2-7
TGTGCCAGCAGCTTGGGTCAGGGACCAGCCATCTTCTCCTACGAGCAGTACTTC
CASSLGQGPAIFSYEQYF
>TRBV18|NA|once|TRBJ2-3
TGTGCCAGCTCACCCATCTTGGCGACAATAGATACGCAGTATTTT
CASSPILATIDTQYF
>TRBV6-1|NA|few|TRBJ1-3
TGTGCCAGCAGTCTCCAGGGGACCTCTGGAAACACCATATATTTT
CASSLQGTSGNTIYF
>TRBV7-2|TRBD1|NA|TRBJ1-2
TGTGCCAGCAGCGGGCAGGGGGCTGGCGGCTACACCTTC
CASSGQGAGGYTF
>TRBV20-1|TRBD1|NA|TRBJ2-3
TGCAGTGCTAGAGTAATGGGAAGGGGACAGGGTTCAGATACGCAGTATTTT
CSARVMGRGQGSDTQYF
>TRBV15|NA|few|TRBJ2-5
TGTGCCACCAGCAGCGGGGGCGGAATCGTGGAGACCCAGTACTTC
CATSSGGGIVETQYF
>TRBV11-2|NA|few|TRBJ2-4
TGTGCCAGCAGCGTCGCCCCAGCGGGACAACTAGCCAAAAACATTCAGTACTTC
CASSVAPAGQLAKNIQYF
>TRBV5-1|NA|few|TRBJ2-1
TGCGCCAGCAGCTTCACGTATTCCTACAATGAGCAGTTCTTC
CASSFTYSYNEQFF
>TRBV5-1|TRBD2|few|TRBJ2-1
TGCGCCAGCAGCTTGGGACCTAGCGGGGGCGAGTACAATGAGCAGTTCTTC
CASSLGPSGGEYNEQFF
>TRBV20-1|TRBD2|few|TRBJ2-7
TGCAGTGCTACTCCCCCGGGGACTAGTGACGAGCAGTACTTC
CSATPPGTSDEQYF
>TRBV25-1|NA|few|TRBJ2-5
TGTGCCAGCAGTGAGGGAGGGGGGCCTATCCAAGAGACCCAGTACTTC
CASSEGGGPIQETQYF
>TRBV6-1|NA|NA|TRBJ2-3
TGTGCCAGCAGTCGGAGGAACGGGGCGGCCACAGATACGCAGTATTTT
CASSRRNGAATDTQYF
>TRBV18|NA|NA|TRBJ2-3
TGTGCCAGCTCACCGAAAACAAACAGCACAGATACGCAGTATTTT
CASSPKTNSTDTQYF
>TRBV12-3/TRBV12-4|NA|NA|TRBJ2-1
TGTGCCAGCAGCAAAACCGGGACCTACTACAATGAGCAGTTCTTC
CASSKTGTYYNEQFF
>TRBV6-5|NA|NA|TRBJ2-5
TGTGCCAGCAGTTACTGGGGTCTCTCGGGGGAGACCCAGTACTTC
CASSYWGLSGETQYF
>TRBV5-6|NA|NA|TRBJ2-3
TGTGCCAGCAGCTCGCTCTCAGGGCCAGATACGCAGTATTTT
CASSSLSGPDTQYF
>TRBV10-3|TRBD2|NA|TRBJ2-1
TGTGCCATCAGTAGAACTAGCGGGGGACAGAGCTCCTACAATGAGCAGTTCTTC
CAISRTSGGQSSYNEQFF
>TRBV12-3/TRBV12-4|TRBD1|few|TRBJ2-1
TGTGCCAGCAGTTTAAGGGACAGGGGGAAGTATGAGCAGTTCTTC
CASSLRDRGKYEQFF
>TRBV12-3/TRBV12-4|NA|few|TRBJ2-1
TGTGCCAGCAGTTTGTCGTCCGCAGCTGAGCAGTTCTTC
CASSLSSAAEQFF
>TRBV4-3|NA|NA|TRBJ2-7
TGCGCCAGCAGCCAAGCCCTGGCCCCCTCCTACGAGCAGTACTTC
CASSQALAPSYEQYF
>TRBV12-3/TRBV12-4|NA|few|TRBJ2-3
TGTGCCAGCAGTGCAAGCCGGGGCCGCACAGATACGCAGTATTTT
CASSASRGRTDTQYF
>TRBV29-1|NA|NA|TRBJ2-6
TGCAGCGTTGAACCACCGGGACTTATCTCTGGGGCCAACGTCCTGACTTTC
CSVEPPGLISGANVLTF
>TRBV7-9|TRBD1|few|TRBJ2-7
TGTGCCAGCGGGGACAGCGGATCCTACGAGCAGTACTTC
CASGDSGSYEQYF
>TRBV6-2/TRBV6-3|TRBD1|few|TRBJ1-1
TGTGCCAGCGCCCTTGACAGGGGGGGGACTGAAGCTTTCTTT
CASALDRGGTEAFF
>TRBV20-1|TRBD2|few|TRBJ2-3
TGCAGTGCTAGAGGAGGACTAGCCGCTACTGGCACAGATACGCAGTATTTT
CSARGGLAATGTDTQYF
>TRBV5-1|NA|many|TRBJ2-5
TGCGCCAGCAGCTTGTCAGGGACCCAGTACTTC
CASSLSGTQYF
>TRBV29-1|TRBD2|NA|TRBJ2-7
TGCAGCGTCGACGTTTTTAAGCGGGGCGGCTACGAGCAGTACTTC
CSVDVFKRGGYEQYF
>TRBV6-2/TRBV6-3|NA|many|TRBJ2-1
TGTGCCAGCAGTTATAGGTTGTTTGGGGACTCGGGTGAGCAGTTCTTC
CASSYRLFGDSGEQFF
>TRBV12-3/TRBV12-4|NA|NA|TRBJ1-2
TGTGCCAGCAGTCTAGGGGCAGCCCCCGGCGGCTACACCTTC
CASSLGAAPGGYTF
>TRBV2|TRBD2|few|TRBJ2-4
TGTGCCAGCACGCTGTACGGGAGGCTCATTCAGTACTTC
CASTLYGRLIQYF
>TRBV6-1|NA|few|TRBJ2-3
TGTGCCAGCAGTGAAAATCCCTGGGGAGCAACAGATACGCAGTATTTT
CASSENPWGATDTQYF
>TRBV7-2|TRBD2|many|TRBJ2-1
TGTGCCAGCAGCTTAGGACTAGCGGGGTGGAATGAGCAGTTCTTC
CASSLGLAGWNEQFF
>TRBV6-2/TRBV6-3|NA|NA|TRBJ2-5
TGTGCCAGCAGTCGCTTCTTGTCACAAGAGACCCAGTACTTC
CASSRFLSQETQYF
>TRBV12-3/TRBV12-4|NA|few|TRBJ2-7
TGTGCCAGCAGTTTTGGGTCATCCTTCAACGAGCAGTACTTC
CASSFGSSFNEQYF
>TRBV19|NA|few|TRBJ1-5
TGTGCCAGTAGTATAGGACAGATCGGCAATCAGCCCCAGCATTTT
CASSIGQIGNQPQHF
>TRBV6-5|NA|NA|TRBJ1-6
TGTGCCAGCAGTTACTCGAATCAGGGGTCACCCCTCCACTTT
CASSYSNQGSPLHF
>TRBV12-3/TRBV12-4|NA|NA|TRBJ1-3
TGTGCCAGCAGTTTATGGGGGGTGAGCTCTGGAAACACCATATATTTT
CASSLWGVSSGNTIYF
>TRBV28|NA|few|TRBJ1-3
TGTGCCAGCAGTTTAGCGGTGGGCGGAAACACCATATATTTT
CASSLAVGGNTIYF
>TRBV5-1|TRBD2|NA|TRBJ2-2
TGCGCCAGCAGCTTTCTAGCGGCAAAGAACACCGGGGAGCTGTTTTTT
CASSFLAAKNTGELFF
>TRBV2|NA|few|TRBJ2-5
TGTGCCATCCGTACGGCGGGGCAAGAGACCCAGTACTTC
CAIRTAGQETQYF
>TRBV7-9|TRBD1|NA|TRBJ1-2
TGTGCCAGCAGCTTAGGGGCAGGGGGACCCTATGGCTACACCTTC
CASSLGAGGPYGYTF